This T cell receptor beta chain appears in the sequencing data of a study of cytomegalovirus exposure and HLA in healthy donors. Primers included in the PCR were 60 Vbeta and 13 Jbeta primers. Sequencing used immunoSEQ multiplex PCR; TCRdb keeps in-frame clones, though not all of them. The repertoire has hundreds of thousands of clones, around 80% of them found once; the top ten carry 2.9%. Notes on this clone: The target antigen is unknown.

Study results and limitations: A highly shared variant cluster was judged a likely technical artifact. Previous analysis showed most TCR beta V segments were productive about 87% or about 30% of the time. The authors excluded some V segments, including TRBV6-2 and TRBV6-3, as indistinguishable.

V lost 0 bases and J 2 bases, leaving 11 bases between the germline ends. This CDR3 has 16 amino acids. CDR1 SNHLY and CDR2 FYNNEI come from the germline V gene. The chain recombines TRBV2 with TRBJ1-5; D remains unclear. The sequence came from a man younger than 40 in good health and CMV-seronegative. The sample consisted of PBMCs. The CDR3 DNA is TGTGCCAGCAGTGAAGCGCGGCGGGCTGGCAATCAGCCCCAGCATTTT. This sequence encodes CASSEARRAGNQPQHF. Combining the CDR3 with reference TRBV2 and TRBJ1-5 gives the whole variable domain EPEVTQTPSHQVTQMGQEVILRCVPISNHLYFYWYRQILGQKVEFLVSFYNNEISEKSEIFDDQFSVERPDGSNFTLKIRSTKLEDSAMYFCASSEARRAGNQPQHFGDGTRLSIL.